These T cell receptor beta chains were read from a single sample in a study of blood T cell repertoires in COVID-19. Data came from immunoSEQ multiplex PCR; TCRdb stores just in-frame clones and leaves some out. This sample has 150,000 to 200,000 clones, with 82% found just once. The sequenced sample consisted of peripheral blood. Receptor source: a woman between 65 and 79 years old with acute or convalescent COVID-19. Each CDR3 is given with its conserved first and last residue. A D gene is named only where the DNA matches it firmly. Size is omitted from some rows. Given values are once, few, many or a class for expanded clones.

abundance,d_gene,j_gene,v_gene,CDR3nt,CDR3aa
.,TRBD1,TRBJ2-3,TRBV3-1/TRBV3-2,TGTGCCAGCAGCCAAGTGAGGACAGGGATGGGGAATACGCAGTATTTT,CASSQVRTGMGNTQYF
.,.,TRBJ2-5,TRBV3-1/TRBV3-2,TGTGCCAGCAGCCAAGCTCTTAGCGGAGAGACCCAGTACTTC,CASSQALSGETQYF
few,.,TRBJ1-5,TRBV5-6,TGTGCCAGCAGCTCGTCAGGGATCCATCAGCCCCAGCATTTT,CASSSSGIHQPQHF
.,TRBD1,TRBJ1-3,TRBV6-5,TGTGCCAGCAGTTACAGGGACAGGGCACGAGGAAACACCATATATTTT,CASSYRDRARGNTIYF
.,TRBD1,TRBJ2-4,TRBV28,TGTGCCAGCAGTTTATTTATGGTCGGGGACAGGGTTGCCAAAAACATTCAGTACTTC,CASSLFMVGDRVAKNIQYF
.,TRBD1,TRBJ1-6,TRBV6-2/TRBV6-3,TGTGCCAGCAGTCTCGACAGGGCAAATTCACCCCTCCACTTT,CASSLDRANSPLHF
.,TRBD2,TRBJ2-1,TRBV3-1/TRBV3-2,TGTGCCAGCAGCAATAGACTAGCCCCGGACTACAATGAGCAGTTCTTC,CASSNRLAPDYNEQFF
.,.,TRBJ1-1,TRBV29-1,TGCAGCGTTGAAAGGGGGACCACTGAAGCTTTCTTT,CSVERGTTEAFF
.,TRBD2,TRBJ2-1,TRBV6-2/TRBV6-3,TGTGCCAGCAGTCCCCTGCGGGGGGCGAGGAATGAGCAGTTCTTC,CASSPLRGARNEQFF
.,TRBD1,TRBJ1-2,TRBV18,TGTGCCAGCCACGGCGGACAGGGGCGCGGAGGCTACACCTTC,CASHGGQGRGGYTF
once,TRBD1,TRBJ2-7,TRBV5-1,TGCGCCAGCAGCTCCGACAGGGGTGTATCCTACGAGCAGTACTTC,CASSSDRGVSYEQYF
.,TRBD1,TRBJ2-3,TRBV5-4,TGTGCCAGCAGCCAAACAGGGGGGAGCACAGATACGCAGTATTTT,CASSQTGGSTDTQYF
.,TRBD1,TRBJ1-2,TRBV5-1,TGCGCCAGCAGCACTCCAGGACAGGGTAACTATGGCTACACCTTC,CASSTPGQGNYGYTF
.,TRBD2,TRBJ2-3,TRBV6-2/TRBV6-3,TGTGCCAGCAGTCGGGGACTAGCGGGAGGCACAGATACGCAGTATTTT,CASSRGLAGGTDTQYF
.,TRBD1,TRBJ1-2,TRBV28,TGTGCCAGCAGTCCAGGACAGGGCCGAGGCTACACCTTC,CASSPGQGRGYTF
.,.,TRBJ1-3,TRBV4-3,TGCGCCAGCAGCCAAGGACTGGACTCTGGAAACACCATATATTTT,CASSQGLDSGNTIYF
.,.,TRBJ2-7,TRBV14,TGTGCCAGCAGCCAAGATCGGAGGACTGCAGACTACGAGCAGTACTTC,CASSQDRRTADYEQYF
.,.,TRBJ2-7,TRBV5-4,TGTGCCAGCAGCTCCGCCCCTAAGGGAGCGCAATACGAGCAGTACTTC,CASSSAPKGAQYEQYF
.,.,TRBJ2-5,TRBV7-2,TGTGCCAGCAGCCCGGACTATGGGGAGTACCAAGAGACCCAGTACTTC,CASSPDYGEYQETQYF
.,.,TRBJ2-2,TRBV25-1,TGTGCCAGCAGAGACAGTCCCGGGGAGCTGTTTTTT,CASRDSPGELFF
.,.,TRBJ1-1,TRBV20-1,TGCAGTGCTAGAAGAGACACTGAAGCTTTCTTT,CSARRDTEAFF
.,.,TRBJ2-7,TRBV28,TGTGCCAGCAGTCCCTCCTCGAGGGATAGCGGCGAGCAGTACTTC,CASSPSSRDSGEQYF
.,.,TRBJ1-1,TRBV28,TGTGCCAGCAGTTCACAGGGGAACACTGAAGCTTTCTTT,CASSSQGNTEAFF
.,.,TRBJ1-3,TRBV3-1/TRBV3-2,TGTGCCAGCAGCCAATACAGGGATGGAAACACCATATATTTT,CASSQYRDGNTIYF